The clone carrying this T cell receptor (beta chain) has ten or more counts. Its target is not known. The read is 3 residues too short to cover the CDR3 end, so that end is filled in from the germline J gene. The assay was immunoSEQ multiplex PCR, and TCRdb's table has in-frame clones only and misses some. This sample comprises 45,000 to 70,000 clones, none seen once only. V was pared by 0 bases and J by 1 base, with 7 bases between. The CDR3 sequence is 14 residues long. Germline V gene data show CDR1 as SGHRS and CDR2 as YFSETQ. The data were taken from a study of T cell clonality in common variable immunodeficiency. Findings and caveats of the study: Compared with controls, CVID subjects had fewer shared TCRbeta clones.

Heparinized whole blood, roughly 4.5 to 9 ml, came from each donor. This sequence was found in a person aged 18 to 70 in good health. This chain joins TRBV5-1 and TRBJ1-1, with a tentative D call TRBD1 (6 bases). Sequencing was done on a sample of peripheral blood mononuclear cells. CDR3 loop: CASSLVGQNTEAFF. The part of the CDR3 DNA that was read is TGCGCCAGCAGCTTGGTGGGACAGAACACTGAA.